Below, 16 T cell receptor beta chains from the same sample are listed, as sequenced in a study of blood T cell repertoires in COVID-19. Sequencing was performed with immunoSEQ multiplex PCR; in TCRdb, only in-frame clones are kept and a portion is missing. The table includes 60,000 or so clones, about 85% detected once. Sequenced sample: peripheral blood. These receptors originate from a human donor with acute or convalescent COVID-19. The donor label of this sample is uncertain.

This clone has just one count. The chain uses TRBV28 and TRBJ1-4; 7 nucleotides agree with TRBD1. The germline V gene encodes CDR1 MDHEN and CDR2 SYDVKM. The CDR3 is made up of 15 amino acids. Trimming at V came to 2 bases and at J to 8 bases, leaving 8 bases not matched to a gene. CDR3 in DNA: TGTGCCAGCAGTTTAGCATCAGGGGGAAGAGAAAAACTGTTTTTT. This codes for CASSLASGGREKLFF.

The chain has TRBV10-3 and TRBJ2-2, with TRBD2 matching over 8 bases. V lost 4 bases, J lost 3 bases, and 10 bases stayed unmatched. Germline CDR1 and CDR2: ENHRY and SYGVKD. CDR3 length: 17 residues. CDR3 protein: CAISAGRGGTHTGELFF. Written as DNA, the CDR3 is TGTGCCATCAGTGCCGGGAGGGGCGGGACTCACACCGGGGAGCTGTTTTTT.

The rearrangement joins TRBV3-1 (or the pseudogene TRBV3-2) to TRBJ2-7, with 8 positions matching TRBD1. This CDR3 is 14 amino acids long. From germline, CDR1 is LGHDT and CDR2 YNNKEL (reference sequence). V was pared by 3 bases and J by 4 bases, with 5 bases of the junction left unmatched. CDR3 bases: TGTGCCAGCAGCCATAGAGACAGGGGATACGAGCAGTACTTC. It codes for CASSHRDRGYEQYF.

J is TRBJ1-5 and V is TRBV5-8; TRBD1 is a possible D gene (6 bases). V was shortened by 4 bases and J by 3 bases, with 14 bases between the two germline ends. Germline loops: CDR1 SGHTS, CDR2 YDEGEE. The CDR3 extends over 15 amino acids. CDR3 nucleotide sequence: TGTGCCAGCAGCCTGGAACCAGGGGACAATCAGCCCCAGCATTTT. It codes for CASSLEPGDNQPQHF.

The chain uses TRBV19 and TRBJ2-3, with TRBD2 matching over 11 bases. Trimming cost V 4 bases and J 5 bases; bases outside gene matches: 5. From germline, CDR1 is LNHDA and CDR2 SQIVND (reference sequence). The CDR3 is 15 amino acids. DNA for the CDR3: TGTGCCAGTAGTAGCTGGACTAGCGGGCGAGATACGCAGTATTTT. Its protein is CASSSWTSGRDTQYF. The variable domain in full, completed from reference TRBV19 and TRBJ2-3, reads DGGITQSPKYLFRKEGQNVTLSCEQNLNHDAMYWYRQDPGQGLRLIYYSQIVNDFQKGDIAEGYSVSREKKESFPLTVTSAQKNPTAFYLCASSSWTSGRDTQYFGPGTRLTVL.

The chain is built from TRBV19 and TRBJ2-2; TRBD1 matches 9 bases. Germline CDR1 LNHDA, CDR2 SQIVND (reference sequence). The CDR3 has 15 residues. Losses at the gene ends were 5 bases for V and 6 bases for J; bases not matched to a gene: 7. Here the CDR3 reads CASSSYRGRAGELFF. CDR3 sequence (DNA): TGTGCCAGTAGTTCGTACAGGGGGCGAGCCGGGGAGCTGTTTTTT.

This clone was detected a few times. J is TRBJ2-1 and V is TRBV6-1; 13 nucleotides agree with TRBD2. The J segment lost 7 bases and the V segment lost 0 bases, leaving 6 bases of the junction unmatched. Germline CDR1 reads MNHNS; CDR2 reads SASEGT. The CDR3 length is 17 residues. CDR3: CASSEALLAGGWNEQFF. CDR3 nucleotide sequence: TGTGCCAGCAGTGAAGCCCTACTAGCGGGAGGGTGGAATGAGCAGTTCTTC.

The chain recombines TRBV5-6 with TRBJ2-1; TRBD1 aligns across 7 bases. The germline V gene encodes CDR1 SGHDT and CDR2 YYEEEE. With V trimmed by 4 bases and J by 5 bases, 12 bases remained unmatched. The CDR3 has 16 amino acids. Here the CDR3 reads CASSLTGRQVHNEQFF. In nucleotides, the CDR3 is TGTGCCAGCAGCCTGACAGGGCGGCAGGTACACAATGAGCAGTTCTTC.

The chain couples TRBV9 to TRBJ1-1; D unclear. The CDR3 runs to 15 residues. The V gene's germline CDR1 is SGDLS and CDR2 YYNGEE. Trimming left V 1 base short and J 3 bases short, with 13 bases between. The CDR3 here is CASSVSEGAHTEAFF. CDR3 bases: TGTGCCAGCAGCGTAAGTGAGGGCGCTCACACTGAAGCTTTCTTT.

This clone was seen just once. CDR3 sequence reads: CASSREGPNEKLFF. CDR3 nucleotide sequence: TGCGCCAGCAGTCGAGAGGGCCCTAATGAAAAACTGTTTTTT. V is TRBV5-1 and J is TRBJ1-4; D is ambiguous. CDR3 size: 14 residues. From germline, CDR1 is SGHRS and CDR2 YFSETQ. The germline V and J ends were trimmed by 5 bases and 3 bases, with 11 bases remaining between them.

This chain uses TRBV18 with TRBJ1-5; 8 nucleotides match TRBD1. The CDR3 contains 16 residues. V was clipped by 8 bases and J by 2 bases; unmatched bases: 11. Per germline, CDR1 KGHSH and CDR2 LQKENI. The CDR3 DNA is TGTGCCAGCGCGGAACAGGGGGAGAAGGGCAATCAGCCCCAGCATTTT. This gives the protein CASAEQGEKGNQPQHF.

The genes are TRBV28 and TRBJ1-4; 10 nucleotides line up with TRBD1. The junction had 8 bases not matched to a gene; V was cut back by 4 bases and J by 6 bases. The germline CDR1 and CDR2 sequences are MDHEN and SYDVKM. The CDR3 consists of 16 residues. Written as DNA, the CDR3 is TGTGCCAGCAGTTCCCGACAGGGGGCTGTGTATGAAAAACTGTTTTTT. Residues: CASSSRQGAVYEKLFF.

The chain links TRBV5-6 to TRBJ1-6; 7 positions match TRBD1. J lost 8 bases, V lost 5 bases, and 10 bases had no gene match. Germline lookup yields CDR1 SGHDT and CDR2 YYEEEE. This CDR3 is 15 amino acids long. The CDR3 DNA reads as TGTGCCAGCAGATTCGTAACAGGGGAGGATTCACCCCTCCACTTT. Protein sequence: CASRFVTGEDSPLHF.

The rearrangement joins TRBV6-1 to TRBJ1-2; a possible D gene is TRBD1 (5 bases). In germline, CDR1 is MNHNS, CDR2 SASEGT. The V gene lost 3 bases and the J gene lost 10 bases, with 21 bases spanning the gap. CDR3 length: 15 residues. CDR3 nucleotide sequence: TGTGCCAGCAGTGACACATCCGGGGGAGGCTTGGTCTACACCTTC. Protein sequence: CASSDTSGGGLVYTF.

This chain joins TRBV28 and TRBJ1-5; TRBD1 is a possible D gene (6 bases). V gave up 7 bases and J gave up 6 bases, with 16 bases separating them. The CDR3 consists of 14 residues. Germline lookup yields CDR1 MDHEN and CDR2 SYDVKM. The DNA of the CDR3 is TGTGCCAGCATGGACCCAGGGGATGGTCAGCCCCAGCATTTT. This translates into CASMDPGDGQPQHF.

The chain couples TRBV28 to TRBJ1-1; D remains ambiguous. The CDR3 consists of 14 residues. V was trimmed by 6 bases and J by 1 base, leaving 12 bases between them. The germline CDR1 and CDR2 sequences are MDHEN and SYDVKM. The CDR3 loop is CASSPVGGNTEAFF. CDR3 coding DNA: TGTGCCAGCAGCCCGGTAGGAGGGAACACTGAAGCTTTCTTT.